This T cell receptor beta chain emerged from a study of T cells in Graves' hyperthyroidism and ophthalmopathy. Germline V gene lookup returns CDR1 SEHNR and CDR2 FQNEAQ (reference sequence). The CDR3 has 18 residues. V gave up 1 base and J gave up 4 bases; unmatched junction bases: 10. It was RNA transcripts that yielded the amplified TCR beta CDR3 regions. TCR CDR3 underwent first-round RT-PCR with the HTBI primer set. TCRdb passed the multiplex PCR reads through MiXCR, listing each CDR3 protein once. The sample lists roughly 420,000 distinct CDR3 sequences; roughly 14% were seen once. Specimen: blood. The chain has TRBV7-9 and TRBJ2-3; 11 bases agree with TRBD2. The source is a young woman with Graves' hyperthyroidism. CDR3 DNA: TGTGCCAGCAGCTTAGGCCTAGCGGGGGGAGTGAATTCAGATACGCAGTATTTT. Amino acid sequence: CASSLGLAGGVNSDTQYF.